This is a list of T cell receptor beta chains from one sample in a study of cytomegalovirus exposure and HLA in healthy donors. The repertoire was sequenced with immunoSEQ multiplex PCR; TCRdb's copy has only in-frame clones and lacks some. The repertoire holds around 94,000 clones, approximately 78% seen once, with roughly 4.5% in the top ten. The specimen sequenced was PBMCs. The receptors were sampled from a woman aged 35 to 49 in good health and CMV-seropositive. Each CDR3 is given with its conserved first and last residue. A D gene is named only where the DNA matches it firmly. Clone size is shown for a subset of rows, as once, few, many or a class of expanded clone.

v_call	j_call	cdr3_length	d_call	clone_size	cdr3_nt	cdr3_aa
TRBV10-2	TRBJ2-1	11	TRBD2	-	TGCGCCAGCAGGTTAGCGGGTGAGCAGTTCTTC	CASRLAGEQFF
TRBV4-2	TRBJ2-7	15	-	-	TGTGCCAGCAGCCAAGATCAGCGGAACTCCTACGAGCAGTACTTC	CASSQDQRNSYEQYF
TRBV18	TRBJ1-3	16	TRBD1	-	TGTGCCAGCTCACCCGGACAGGGTATCTCTGGAAACACCATATATTTT	CASSPGQGISGNTIYF
TRBV7-8	TRBJ2-5	16	TRBD1	-	TGTGCCAGCAGCTTAGCTACGGGACAGGGGAGAGAGACCCAGTACTTC	CASSLATGQGRETQYF
TRBV10-3	TRBJ2-7	15	TRBD1	-	TGTGCCATCAGAGATACAGGGGCTAGCTCCTACGAGCAGTACTTC	CAIRDTGASSYEQYF
TRBV5-1	TRBJ1-1	15	-	-	TGCGCCAGCAGCCCTGGGGCGGTGGGGAACACTGAAGCTTTCTTT	CASSPGAVGNTEAFF
TRBV5-6	TRBJ2-3	15	-	-	TGTGCCAGCAGCTTGGGACAGGTAACTTGGGATACGCAGTATTTT	CASSLGQVTWDTQYF
TRBV7-3	TRBJ2-1	16	TRBD2	-	TGTGCCAGCAGCCCCCGGACTAGCGGGAGAATATATGAGCAGTTCTTC	CASSPRTSGRIYEQFF
TRBV2	TRBJ2-7	13	TRBD1	-	TGTGCCAGCAGGGGACAGAGCTCCTACGAGCAGTACTTC	CASRGQSSYEQYF
TRBV19	TRBJ1-5	13	-	-	TGTGCCAGTAGTATGTTCTCGGGGCAGCCCCAGCATTTT	CASSMFSGQPQHF
TRBV5-1	TRBJ1-3	18	-	few	TGCGCCAGCAGCTTACAGGTGAACCAAGGTCCGAGTGGAAACACCATATATTTT	CASSLQVNQGPSGNTIYF
TRBV29-1	TRBJ2-3	11	-	-	TGCAGCGGACTAACTAGTGCAGTATGGTATTTT	CSGLTSAVWYF
TRBV27	TRBJ1-4	16	-	-	TGTGCCAGCAGCAGGCGACCGACAGGTCTTAATGAAAAACTGTCTTTT	CASSRRPTGLNEKLSF
TRBV5-1	TRBJ1-4	14	-	few	TGCGCCAGCAGCCCGAACACGGAGGGTGAAAAACTGTTTTTT	CASSPNTEGEKLFF
TRBV6-5	TRBJ1-2	14	TRBD1	-	TGTGCCAGCAGTCACCTGACAGGGGAATATGGCTACACCTTC	CASSHLTGEYGYTF
TRBV6-4	TRBJ1-2	14	TRBD1	-	TGTGCCAGCAGTGACGGCAGGGGGCTTGGGGGCTACACCTTC	CASSDGRGLGGYTF
TRBV7-6	TRBJ1-1	17	-	-	TGTGCCAGCAGCCCACTCTTTTCAGGGGTGGGGAACACTGAAGCTTTCTTT	CASSPLFSGVGNTEAFF
TRBV11-3	TRBJ2-5	11	-	-	TGTGCCAGCAGCTCCGGGGAGACCCAGTACTTC	CASSSGETQYF